The present T cell receptor (beta chain) was sequenced within a study of T cells expressing NK-cell markers. Turning to the study itself: Sorted CD3+CD56+NKG2C+, CD3+CD56+NKG2C- and CD3+CD56-NKG2C+ T-cell subsets were beta-chain profiled. Seven of the eight sequenced donors were HCMV-seropositive; one was seronegative. Findings of the study overall: In several donors, dominant clonotypes made up about 25-60.1% of CD3+CD56-NKG2C+ cells.

CDR1 and CDR2 from the germline V gene are SNHLY and FYNNEI. The CDR3 has 14 residues. Comment on this clonotype: Antigen specificity is unknown.

Scientists made TCR beta cDNA using 5'RACE template switching with UMIs. TCRdb reworked the 5' RACE reads into one entry per CDR3 protein, no DNA. The sample features some 110,000 distinct CDR3 sequences, with around 20% in its top ten. The chain has TRBV2 and TRBJ1-1; TCRdb's D call, TRBD1, is unchecked because there is no DNA. Material: blood T cells: a sorted CD56 or NKG2C T cell subset, CD4+ or CD8+ T cells, or bulk PBMC T cells (not recorded which). This sequence originates from a woman between 18 and 70 years old in good health. The CDR3 sequence: CASPSDRGSTEAFF.